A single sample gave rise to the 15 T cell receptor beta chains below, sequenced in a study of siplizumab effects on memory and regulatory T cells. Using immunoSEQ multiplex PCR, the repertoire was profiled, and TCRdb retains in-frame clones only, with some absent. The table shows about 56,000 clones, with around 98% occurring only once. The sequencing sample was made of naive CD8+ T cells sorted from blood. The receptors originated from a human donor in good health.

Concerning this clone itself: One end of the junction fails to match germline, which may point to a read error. CDR3: CASREGGTGAGYTF. CDR3 coding DNA: TGTGCCAGCAGAGAAGGGGGGACAGGGGCTGGCTACACCTTC. The gene calls are TRBV6-1 and TRBJ1-2; 10 nucleotides agree with TRBD1. This CDR3 has 14 amino acids. Germline values: CDR1 MNHNS, CDR2 SASEGT.

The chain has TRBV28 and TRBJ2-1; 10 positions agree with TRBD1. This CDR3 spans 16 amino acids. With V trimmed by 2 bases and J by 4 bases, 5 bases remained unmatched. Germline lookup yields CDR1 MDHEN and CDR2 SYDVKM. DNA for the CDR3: TGTGCCAGCAGTTTAAGAGGGACAGGGGAGTACAATGAGCAGTTCTTC. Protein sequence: CASSLRGTGEYNEQFF.

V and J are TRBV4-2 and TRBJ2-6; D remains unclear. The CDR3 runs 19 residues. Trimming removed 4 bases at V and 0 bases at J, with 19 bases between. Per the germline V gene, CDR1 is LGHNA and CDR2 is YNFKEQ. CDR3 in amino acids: CASSPNPPPFGSGANVLTF. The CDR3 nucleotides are TGTGCCAGCAGCCCAAACCCCCCGCCGTTTGGCTCTGGGGCCAACGTCCTGACTTTC.

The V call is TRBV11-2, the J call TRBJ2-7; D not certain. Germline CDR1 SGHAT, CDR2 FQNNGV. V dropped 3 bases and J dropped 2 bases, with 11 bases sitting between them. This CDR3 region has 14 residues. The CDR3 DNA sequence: TGTGCCAGCAGCTTTGTAACACGGCCCTACGAGCAGTACTTC. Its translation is CASSFVTRPYEQYF.

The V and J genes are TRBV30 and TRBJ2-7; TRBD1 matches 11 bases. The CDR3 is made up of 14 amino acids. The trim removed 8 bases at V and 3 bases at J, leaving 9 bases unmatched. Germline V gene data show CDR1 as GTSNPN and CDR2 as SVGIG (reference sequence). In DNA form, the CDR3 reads TGTGCCCGGGATGGGGACAGGGGGAACTACGAGCAGTACTTC. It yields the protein CARDGDRGNYEQYF.

CDR3 bases: TGTGCCATCAGTGAGTCGCCCGGGAGGGCGTATACGCAGTATTTT. Translating gives CAISESPGRAYTQYF. The chain has TRBV10-3 and TRBJ2-3; 8 bases line up with TRBD2. V dropped 0 bases and J dropped 7; count of bases not matched to a gene: 6. The germline V gene encodes CDR1 ENHRY and CDR2 SYGVKD. There are 15 residues in the CDR3.

The CDR3 bases are TGCGCCAGCAGCAAGACAGGGAGTGGAAACACCATATATTTT. Residues: CASSKTGSGNTIYF. The rearrangement uses TRBV5-1 and TRBJ1-3, with 7 positions matching TRBD1. Trimming removed 4 bases from V and 3 bases from J; junction bases left unmatched: 4. The germline V gene encodes CDR1 SGHRS and CDR2 YFSETQ. The CDR3 has 14 amino acids.

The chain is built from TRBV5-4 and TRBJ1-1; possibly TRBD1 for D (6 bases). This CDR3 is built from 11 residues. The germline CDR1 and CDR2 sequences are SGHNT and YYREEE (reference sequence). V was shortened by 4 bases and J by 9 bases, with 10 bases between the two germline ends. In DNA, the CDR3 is TGTGCCAGCAGCCGGGGGGGCCAAGCTTTCTTT. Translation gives CASSRGGQAFF. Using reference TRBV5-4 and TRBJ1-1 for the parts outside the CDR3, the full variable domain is ETGVTQSPTHLIKTRGQQVTLRCSSQSGHNTVSWYQQALGQGPQFIFQYYREEENGRGNFPPRFSGLQFPNYSSELNVNALELDDSALYLCASSRGGQAFFGQGTRLTVV.

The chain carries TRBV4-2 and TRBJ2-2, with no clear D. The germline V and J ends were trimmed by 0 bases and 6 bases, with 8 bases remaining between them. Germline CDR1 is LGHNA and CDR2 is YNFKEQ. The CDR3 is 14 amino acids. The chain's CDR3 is CASSQEHSAGELFF. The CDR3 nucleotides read TGTGCCAGCAGCCAAGAACACTCCGCCGGGGAGCTGTTTTTT.

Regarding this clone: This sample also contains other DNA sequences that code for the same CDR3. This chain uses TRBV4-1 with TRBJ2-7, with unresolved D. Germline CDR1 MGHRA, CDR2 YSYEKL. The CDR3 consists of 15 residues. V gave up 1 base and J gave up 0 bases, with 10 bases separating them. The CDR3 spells CASSQGRVSSYEQYF. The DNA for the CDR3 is TGCGCCAGCAGCCAAGGTAGAGTTAGCTCCTACGAGCAGTACTTC.

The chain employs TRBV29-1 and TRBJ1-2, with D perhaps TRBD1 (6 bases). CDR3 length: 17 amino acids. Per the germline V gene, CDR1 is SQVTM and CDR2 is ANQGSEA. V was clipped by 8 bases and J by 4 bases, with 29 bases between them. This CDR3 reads CSIPTIGPTGGFYGYTF. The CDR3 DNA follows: TGCAGCATTCCCACGATAGGACCGACAGGCGGATTCTATGGCTACACCTTC.

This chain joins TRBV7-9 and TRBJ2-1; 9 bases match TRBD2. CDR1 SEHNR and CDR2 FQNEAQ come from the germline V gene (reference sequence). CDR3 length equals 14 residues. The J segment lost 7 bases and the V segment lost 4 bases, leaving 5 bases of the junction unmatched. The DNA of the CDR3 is TGTGCCAGCAGCTCTATAGCGGGAGTTAATGAGCAGTTCTTC. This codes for CASSSIAGVNEQFF.

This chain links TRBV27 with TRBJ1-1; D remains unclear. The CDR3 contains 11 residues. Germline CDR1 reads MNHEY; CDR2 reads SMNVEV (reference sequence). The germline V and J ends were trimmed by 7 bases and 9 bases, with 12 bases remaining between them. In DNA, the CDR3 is TGTGCCAGCATAGAGGGAACTAAAGCTTTCTTT. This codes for CASIEGTKAFF.

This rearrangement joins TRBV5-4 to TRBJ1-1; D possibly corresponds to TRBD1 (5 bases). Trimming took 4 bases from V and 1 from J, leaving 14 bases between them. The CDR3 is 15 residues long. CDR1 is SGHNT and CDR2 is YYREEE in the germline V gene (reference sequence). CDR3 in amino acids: CASSQDRGGNTEAFF. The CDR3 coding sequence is TGTGCCAGCAGCCAAGATAGGGGAGGGAACACTGAAGCTTTCTTT.

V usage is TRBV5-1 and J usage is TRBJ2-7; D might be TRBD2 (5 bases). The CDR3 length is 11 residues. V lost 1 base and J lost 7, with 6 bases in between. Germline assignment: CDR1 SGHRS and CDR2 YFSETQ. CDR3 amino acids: CASSLTGEQYF. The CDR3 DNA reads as TGCGCCAGCAGCTTGACGGGAGAGCAGTACTTC.